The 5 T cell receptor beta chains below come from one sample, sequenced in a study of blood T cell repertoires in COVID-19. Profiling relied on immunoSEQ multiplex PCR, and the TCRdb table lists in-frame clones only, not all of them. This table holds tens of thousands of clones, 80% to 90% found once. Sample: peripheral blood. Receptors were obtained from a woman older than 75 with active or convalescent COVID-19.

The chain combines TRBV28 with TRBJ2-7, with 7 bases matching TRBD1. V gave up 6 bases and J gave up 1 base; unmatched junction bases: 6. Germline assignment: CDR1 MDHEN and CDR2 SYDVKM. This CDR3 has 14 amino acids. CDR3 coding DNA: TGTGCCAGCAGGCCCGGGACAGAATCCTACGAGCAGTACTTC. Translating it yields CASRPGTESYEQYF.

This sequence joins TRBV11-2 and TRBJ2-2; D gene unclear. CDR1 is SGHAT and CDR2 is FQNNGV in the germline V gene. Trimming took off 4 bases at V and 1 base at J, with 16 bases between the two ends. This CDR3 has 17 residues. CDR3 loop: CASSSLRGGRNTGELFF. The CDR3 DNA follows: TGTGCCAGCAGCTCCCTCCGCGGCGGCCGGAACACCGGGGAGCTGTTTTTT.

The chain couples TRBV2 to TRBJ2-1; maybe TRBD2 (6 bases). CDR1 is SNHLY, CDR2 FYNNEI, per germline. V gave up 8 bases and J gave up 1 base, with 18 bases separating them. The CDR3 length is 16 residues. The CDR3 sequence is CASQGGIRKSYNEQFF. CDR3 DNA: TGTGCCAGCCAGGGCGGGATCCGAAAATCCTACAATGAGCAGTTCTTC.

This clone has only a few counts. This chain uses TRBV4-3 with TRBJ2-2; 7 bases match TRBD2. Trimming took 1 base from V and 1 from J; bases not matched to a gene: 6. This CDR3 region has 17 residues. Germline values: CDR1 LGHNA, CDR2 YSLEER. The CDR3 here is CASSQVLKRGNTGELFF. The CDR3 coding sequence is TGCGCCAGCAGCCAAGTTCTAAAGCGGGGGAACACCGGGGAGCTGTTTTTT.

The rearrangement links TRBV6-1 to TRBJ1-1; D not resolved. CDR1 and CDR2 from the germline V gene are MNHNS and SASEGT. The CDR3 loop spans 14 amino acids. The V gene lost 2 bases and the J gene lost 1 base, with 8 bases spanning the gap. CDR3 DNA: TGTGCCAGCAGTGAACTAACAGCGAACACTGAAGCTTTCTTT. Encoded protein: CASSELTANTEAFF.